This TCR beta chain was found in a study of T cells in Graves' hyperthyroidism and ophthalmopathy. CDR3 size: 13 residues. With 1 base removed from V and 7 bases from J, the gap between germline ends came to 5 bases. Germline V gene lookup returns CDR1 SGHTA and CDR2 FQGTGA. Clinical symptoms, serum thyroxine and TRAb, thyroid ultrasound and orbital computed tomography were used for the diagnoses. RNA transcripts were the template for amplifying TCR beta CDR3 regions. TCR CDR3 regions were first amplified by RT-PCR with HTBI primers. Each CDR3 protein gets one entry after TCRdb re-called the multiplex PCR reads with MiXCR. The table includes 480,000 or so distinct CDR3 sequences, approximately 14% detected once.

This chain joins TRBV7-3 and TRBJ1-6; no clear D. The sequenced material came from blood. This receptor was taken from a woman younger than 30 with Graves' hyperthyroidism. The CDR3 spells CASSLNPNSPLHF. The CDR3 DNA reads TGTGCCAGCAGCTTAAACCCCAATTCACCCCTCCACTTT.